This T cell receptor (beta chain) was observed in a study of shared clonotypes between healthy human individuals. Whole-study findings and limits: All-four-donor shared clonotypes had higher generation probabilities than non-shared clonotypes did.

Turning to this clone: The antigen remains unidentified.

Some clones are missing from TCRdb's copy, which holds only in-frame ones; the method was immunoSEQ multiplex PCR. The data contain 2 million to 2.5 million clones, approximately 94% of them seen just once; the ten biggest clones take up about 1.1%. Naive CD8 cells comprised CD45RO-negative, CCR7-positively selected cells, excluding terminally differentiated effector memory CD45RA+ cells. Adult Caucasians living in Nashville, Tennessee made up all of the donors. Germline-derived CDR1 and CDR2 are SGHVS and FNYEAQ. V was cut by 2 bases and J by 1 base, with 5 bases left in between. The CDR3 runs to 13 residues.

The specimen was naive CD8+ T cells sorted from blood. This sequence joins TRBV7-6 and TRBJ1-1; D is unclear. This sequence originates from a man younger than 30 in good health. The CDR3 region has the DNA TGTGCCAGCAGCTTATACTCGAACACTGAAGCTTTCTTT. Protein sequence: CASSLYSNTEAFF. The complete variable domain, with remaining parts taken from reference TRBV7-6 and TRBJ1-1, reads GAGVSQSPRYKVTKRGQDVALRCDPISGHVSLYWYRQALGQGPEFLTYFNYEAQQDKSGLPNDRFSAERPEGSISTLTIQRTEQRDSAMYRCASSLYSNTEAFFGQGTRLTVV.